The subject of this entry is one T cell receptor beta chain. Sequencing used immunoSEQ multiplex PCR; TCRdb keeps in-frame clones, though not all of them. The data show about 150,000 clones, with roughly 90% seen just once and 3.5% to 4.5% held by the top ten. The data stem from a study of blood T cell repertoires in COVID-19. V dropped 4 bases and J dropped 0; count of bases not matched to a gene: 5. The germline V gene has CDR1 KGHSH and CDR2 LQKENI. The CDR3 length is 17 residues. The TCR originated in a woman between 55 and 75 years old with active or convalescent COVID-19. The sequencing sample was made of peripheral blood. The V and J genes are TRBV18 and TRBJ2-7; 14 bases map to TRBD2. The CDR3 nucleotides are TGTGCCAGCTCACTAGGACTAGCGGGGGGCGTCTCCTACGAGCAGTACTTC. This encodes CASSLGLAGGVSYEQYF.